This T cell receptor (beta chain) was sequenced for a study of T cell changes during pregnancy in multiple sclerosis. The repertoire was sequenced with immunoSEQ multiplex PCR; TCRdb's copy has only in-frame clones and lacks some. The sample holds tens of thousands of clones, roughly 88% seen once. V dropped 4 bases and J dropped 7; count of bases not matched to a gene: 7. The CDR3 sequence is 14 residues long. Germline assignment: CDR1 GTSNPN and CDR2 SVGIG (reference sequence). The origin of this receptor is a female donor with multiple sclerosis, enrolled in a pregnancy study. Source: peripheral blood, taken in the second trimester of pregnancy. V is TRBV30 and J is TRBJ1-2; TRBD1 matches 12 bases. The DNA for the CDR3 is TGTGCCTGGAATCCGGGACAGGGGGCGCGTGGCTACACCTTC. This gives the protein CAWNPGQGARGYTF.